Below are 7 T cell receptor beta chains sequenced from a single sample in a study of Graves' ophthalmopathy and Graves' hyperthyroidism. Investigators amplified TCR beta CDR3 regions from RNA transcripts. After a first-round RT-PCR with HTBI primers, a second-round multiplex PCR was run. One entry per CDR3 protein, called by TCRdb with MiXCR from the multiplex PCR reads. The repertoire holds hundreds of thousands of distinct CDR3 sequences, with approximately 22% as singletons. The sample comprised peripheral blood. The origin of the receptors is a woman younger than 30 with stable Graves' hyperthyroidism. Some clones in this sample may be carry-over from other donors' samples.

Turning to this clonotype: This may be a read error, as it is one base from a much larger clone. This chain's CDR3 is CASSVGGAHGQYF. CDR3 nucleotide sequence: TGTGCCAGCAGCGTGGGGGGGGCACACGGGCAGTACTTC. This sequence joins TRBV12-3 or TRBV12-4 and TRBJ2-7; D may be TRBD2 (7 bases). Trimming left V 6 bases short and J 9 bases short, with 18 bases between. The CDR3 extends over 13 amino acids.

This clonotype was observed many times. The V call is TRBV12-3 or TRBV12-4, the J call TRBJ2-7; D gene uncertain. The V end was cut by 5 bases, the J end by 5 bases, with 13 bases between. The CDR3 extends over 13 amino acids. Here the CDR3 reads CASSVINSNEQYF. The CDR3 region has the DNA TGTGCCAGCAGTGTGATTAATTCCAACGAGCAGTACTTC.

This clonotype was observed at least ten times. The chain combines TRBV6-2 or TRBV6-3 with TRBJ2-7; 11 bases map to TRBD1. Germline loops: CDR1 MNHEY, CDR2 SVGEGT. The CDR3 length is 15 residues. V lost 5 bases and J lost 4; bases outside the gene matches: 7. Written as DNA, the CDR3 is TGTGCCAGCAGTACCTGGGGACAGGGGGGGTACGAGCAGTACTTC. Translated, it gives CASSTWGQGGYEQYF.

The J gene is TRBJ1-1, the V gene TRBV6-1; no clear D gene. The CDR3 spans 11 residues. CDR1 MNHNS and CDR2 SASEGT come from the germline V gene. V was clipped by 8 bases and J by 3 bases, with 7 bases between them. The CDR3 sequence: CASLTYTEAFF. For the CDR3, the DNA is TGTGCCAGCCTCACATACACTGAAGCTTTCTTT.

The sample holds many counts of this clonotype. V usage is TRBV19 and J usage is TRBJ1-6; a weak D match, TRBD1 (6 bases). CDR3 length: 15 residues. Deletions cut 9 bases from V and 8 bases from J, with 20 bases between. CDR1 LNHDA and CDR2 SQIVND come from the germline V gene (reference sequence). The CDR3: CASNRDTGWDSPLHF. The DNA of the CDR3 is TGTGCCAGCAACCGGGACACAGGGTGGGATTCACCCCTCCACTTT.

Ten or more counts support this clonotype. The chain joins TRBV6-1 to TRBJ1-2; D unresolved. Germline lookup yields CDR1 MNHNS and CDR2 SASEGT. The CDR3 is 16 residues long. V lost 0 bases and J lost 5, with 16 bases in between. The CDR3 loop is CASSEARSRVGYGYTF. CDR3 sequence (DNA): TGTGCCAGCAGTGAAGCACGCTCAAGGGTAGGGTATGGCTACACCTTC.

Ten or more counts support this clonotype. V is TRBV12-3 or TRBV12-4 and J is TRBJ1-6; D unclear. CDR3 size: 15 residues. V was cut by 3 bases and J by 9 bases, with 15 bases left in between. CDR3 bases: TGTGCCAGCAGTTTGGGCGCAAAGCTGCTTTCACCCCTCCACTTT. This sequence encodes CASSLGAKLLSPLHF.